These T cell receptor beta chains were read from a single sample in a study of cytomegalovirus exposure and HLA in healthy donors. Repertoires were generated with immunoSEQ multiplex PCR, while TCRdb's copy carries only in-frame clones and drops some. The table records 150,000 or so clones, approximately 80% of them present only once. Sequences were obtained from PBMCs. The receptors were gathered from a woman aged 35 to 49 in good health and CMV-seropositive. Each CDR3 is given with its conserved first and last residue. A D gene is named only where the DNA matches it firmly. Rows give clone size only sometimes, using once, few, many, or a class for an expanded clone.

d_call	v_call	clone_size	j_call	cdr3_nt	cdr3_aa
TRBD2	TRBV6-1	.	TRBJ2-3	TGTGCCAGCAGTGAGCGGGGGAGCGCCCCTGTCACAGATACGCAGTATTTT	CASSERGSAPVTDTQYF
.	TRBV6-1	few	TRBJ2-3	TGTGCCAGCAGTGACCCCCGGCGCGGGATGCGTGATACGCAGTATTTT	CASSDPRRGMRDTQYF
.	TRBV9	few	TRBJ1-1	TGTGCCAGCAGCGTCCTTGGACAAAACACTGAAGCTTTCTTT	CASSVLGQNTEAFF
.	TRBV10-3	.	TRBJ1-1	TGTGCCATCAGTGACACAATGAACACTGAAGCTTTCTTT	CAISDTMNTEAFF
TRBD1	TRBV7-9	.	TRBJ1-5	TGTGCCAGCAGCGGGACAGGGTTCGATCAGCCCCAGCATTTT	CASSGTGFDQPQHF
TRBD2	TRBV19	few	TRBJ2-5	TGTGCCAGTAGTATAGGGCTAGCGGGAGGAGAGACCCAGTACTTC	CASSIGLAGGETQYF
TRBD2	TRBV7-8	.	TRBJ2-7	TGTGCCAGCAGCCCACTAGCGGGAGGGCCTTACGAGCAGTACTTC	CASSPLAGGPYEQYF
TRBD1	TRBV10-3	.	TRBJ2-5	TGTGCCATCAGAGAACCGGGACAGGGCCAGACCCAGTACTTC	CAIREPGQGQTQYF
TRBD2	TRBV28	.	TRBJ2-5	TGTGCCTGTCCGGAGCGGGAGGGCCGAGAGACCCAGTACTTC	CACPEREGRETQYF
.	TRBV4-1	.	TRBJ2-5	TGCGCCAGCAGCCAAACCAGCCAAGAGACCCAGTACTTC	CASSQTSQETQYF
.	TRBV4-2	few	TRBJ2-7	TGTGCCAGCAGCCAGGGGGACGGGAGCAACTCCTACGAGCAGTACTTC	CASSQGDGSNSYEQYF
.	TRBV29-1	.	TRBJ2-7	TGCAGCGTGAGGCCCGGCGGCTACGAGCAGTACTTC	CSVRPGGYEQYF
TRBD1	TRBV27	.	TRBJ2-7	TGTGCCAGCAGCCCAAGACCGGGACAGGGTTACGAGCAGTACTTC	CASSPRPGQGYEQYF
TRBD2	TRBV7-2	.	TRBJ2-3	TGTGCCAGCAGCTTCGAGGGACTAGCGGGAGCAGTGACAGATACGCAGTATTTT	CASSFEGLAGAVTDTQYF
.	TRBV11-2	.	TRBJ1-1	TGTGCCAGCGGCACAGGGACGAACACTGAAGCTTTCTTT	CASGTGTNTEAFF
.	TRBV12-5	once	TRBJ2-4	TGTGCTAGTGGTCCCCAGGCGGGACCGAAAAACATTCAGTACTTC	CASGPQAGPKNIQYF
.	TRBV4-1	.	TRBJ2-7	TGCGCCAGCAGCCAAAGGGAGAGCTACGAGCAGTACTTC	CASSQRESYEQYF
.	TRBV15	few	TRBJ2-7	TGTGCCACCAGCAGTCACAGGGATTCCTACGAGCAGTACTTC	CATSSHRDSYEQYF
.	TRBV5-1	.	TRBJ2-7	TGCGCCAGCAGCTTGGGCGTCCTACAGTACGAGCAGTACTTC	CASSLGVLQYEQYF
.	TRBV6-1	.	TRBJ1-1	TGTGCCAGCGAGGAGCGGGGTTCTGAAGCTTTCTTT	CASEERGSEAFF
TRBD1	TRBV27	.	TRBJ2-7	TGTGCCAGCAGTGGTGACAGGGGAATCGAGCAGTACTTC	CASSGDRGIEQYF
.	TRBV11-2	.	TRBJ1-1	TGTGCCAGCAGCCGAGCGACAGTCGGGAACACTGAAGCTTTCTTT	CASSRATVGNTEAFF
TRBD1	TRBV9	.	TRBJ1-4	TGTGCCAGCAGCGCGAGGGGACAGGGGGCCCCAATGAGTGAAAAACTGTTTTTT	CASSARGQGAPMSEKLFF
TRBD2	TRBV7-9	.	TRBJ2-7	TGTGCCAGCAGCCCGAGCGGGACTAGGGATTCCTACGAGCAGTACTTC	CASSPSGTRDSYEQYF
TRBD2	TRBV11-2	.	TRBJ2-1	TGTGCCAGCAGCTTAGTTGGGGGGAGCGGGGCCCCTTCCTACAATGAGCAGTTCTTC	CASSLVGGSGAPSYNEQFF
.	TRBV19	.	TRBJ2-2	TGTGCCAGTAGTATAGTCGGTACCGGGGAGCTGTTTTTT	CASSIVGTGELFF
TRBD1	TRBV28	few	TRBJ1-2	TGTGCCAGCAGTCACTCCGGGACAGGTGATTATGGCTACACCTTC	CASSHSGTGDYGYTF
.	TRBV19	.	TRBJ2-5	TGTGCCAGTAGTAGGGCAGGGTCGGGCCAAGAGACCCAGTACTTC	CASSRAGSGQETQYF
TRBD1	TRBV7-9	.	TRBJ1-3	TGTGCCAGCAGCTTAGCAACCGGGACAGGGGGAAACACCATATATTTT	CASSLATGTGGNTIYF
.	TRBV7-9	.	TRBJ2-1	TGTGCCAGCAGCTTTCCCCCCGGCAATGAGCAGTTCTTC	CASSFPPGNEQFF
.	TRBV2	.	TRBJ1-1	TGTGCCAGCAGTGAAAGAGGAATAGAAGCTTTCTTT	CASSERGIEAFF
TRBD1	TRBV19	once	TRBJ1-5	TGTGCCAGTAGCCACTGGGGAGGTTGGGACAGTAATCAGCCCCAGCATTTT	CASSHWGGWDSNQPQHF
.	TRBV7-9	.	TRBJ2-7	TGTGCCAGCAGCCCCACCTGGTCGGGGGGCTCTCGTTACGAGCAGTACTTC	CASSPTWSGGSRYEQYF
.	TRBV2	.	TRBJ2-7	TGTGCCAGCAGTGAAGCCTCGGGAGAGCAGTACTTC	CASSEASGEQYF
.	TRBV27	.	TRBJ2-3	TGTGCCAGCAGTTTATCGATGGCGGGGCGCACAGATACGCAGTATTTT	CASSLSMAGRTDTQYF
TRBD2	TRBV5-1	.	TRBJ2-4	TGCGCCAGCAGCTTTGTGGCGGGGGAAAACATTCAGTACTTC	CASSFVAGENIQYF
TRBD2	TRBV9	.	TRBJ2-1	TGTGCCAGCAGCGTAGTTCCTAGCGGGAGTCATGAGCAGTTCTTC	CASSVVPSGSHEQFF
TRBD2	TRBV5-1	few	TRBJ2-7	TGCGCCAGCAGCTCCGGGACTAGCGGGAGGGCCGACGAGCAGTACTTC	CASSSGTSGRADEQYF
TRBD2	TRBV5-1	few	TRBJ2-1	TGCGCCAGCAGCAAACTAGCGGGAGTTACCTACAATGAGCAGTTCTTC	CASSKLAGVTYNEQFF
.	TRBV10-3	once	TRBJ2-1	TGTGCCATCAGTGAGTTTCAGCGGGATGAGCAGTTCTTC	CAISEFQRDEQFF